This T cell receptor (beta chain) was captured by sequencing in a study of cytomegalovirus exposure and HLA in healthy donors. Study-wide results and caveats: The authors enumerated under 200 TCR beta chains as linked to cytomegalovirus. Diagnosis of cytomegalovirus status made by the classifier reportedly showed high specificity and sensitivity.

V shed 3 bases and J 9 bases; nucleotides not matched to a gene: 4. The CDR3 extends over 11 amino acids. Looked up from germline, CDR1 is DFQATT and CDR2 is SNEGSKA (reference sequence). The repertoire was sequenced with immunoSEQ multiplex PCR; TCRdb's copy has only in-frame clones and lacks some. The sample lists more than 85,000 clones; over 85% were seen once. Notes on this clone: Its cognate antigen is unknown.

This rearrangement joins TRBV20-1 to TRBJ2-7, with TRBD1 identical over 8 bases. The sample was PBMCs. The clonotype originates from a woman in her twenties or thirties in good health and CMV-seropositive. The CDR3 loop reads CSASGQGGQYF. The CDR3 DNA reads as TGCAGTGCTAGCGGACAGGGAGGGCAGTACTTC.